A single sample is the source of the 10 T cell receptor beta chains below, sequenced in a study of blood T cell repertoires in COVID-19. Profiling relied on immunoSEQ multiplex PCR, and the TCRdb table lists in-frame clones only, not all of them. Here the sample spans about 45,000 clones, 89% being singletons. The specimen sequenced was peripheral blood. The receptors derive from a human donor in a cohort sampled during active COVID-19.

The gene calls are TRBV6-2 or TRBV6-3 and TRBJ2-1; 9 bases align to TRBD1. CDR1 MNHEY and CDR2 SVGEGT come from the germline V gene. The CDR3 covers 15 residues. V lost 5 bases, J lost 7 bases, and 9 bases stayed unmatched. CDR3 loop: CASSDPSDRGNEQFF. CDR3 DNA: TGTGCCAGCAGTGACCCTTCGGACAGGGGAAATGAGCAGTTCTTC.

The sample holds one count of this clone. This chain links TRBV21-1 with TRBJ1-5; TRBD1, the table's D call, was not compared with the DNA. TRBV21-1 is given as a pseudogene. CDR3 length equals 19 residues. The CDR3 bases are TGTGCCAGCAACCCTCCCCGCGAACCGCGACAGGATAGCAATCAGCCCCAGCATTTT. It specifies CASNPPREPRQDSNQPQHF.

The V gene is TRBV12-3 or TRBV12-4, the J gene TRBJ1-2; D uncertain. This CDR3 comprises 13 residues. Trimming took off 4 bases at V and 8 bases at J, with 14 bases between the two ends. The CDR3 loop is CASSYTAAGGYTF. CDR3 DNA sequence: TGTGCCAGCAGTTATACGGCTGCGGGAGGCTACACCTTC.

This clone has more than one count but fewer than ten. The gene calls are TRBV25-1 and TRBJ1-2, with D hard to call. The germline V gene has CDR1 MGHDK and CDR2 SYGVNS. Between the trimmed V and J ends, which lost 5 bases and 2 bases, there was a span of 6 bases. The CDR3 sequence is 12 residues long. CDR3 nucleotides: TGTGCCAGCAGTTGGAGAAACTATGGCTACACCTTC. This encodes CASSWRNYGYTF.

V is TRBV6-2 or TRBV6-3 and J is TRBJ2-7; the D gene is possibly TRBD1 (5 bases). Looked up from germline, CDR1 is MNHEY and CDR2 is SVGEGT. The CDR3 extends over 13 amino acids. V was cut by 2 bases and J by 5 bases, with 10 bases left in between. The CDR3 DNA reads TGTGCCAGCAGTTACGGTAGGGGCCACGAGCAGTACTTC. This translates into CASSYGRGHEQYF.

This chain joins TRBV2 and TRBJ2-7; TRBD1 aligns across 8 bases. Germline V CDR1 and CDR2: SNHLY, FYNNEI. The CDR3 runs 13 residues. The V segment lost 7 bases and the J segment 3 bases; nucleotides outside the gene matches: 5. CDR3 loop: CASIRGTGYEQYF. Written as DNA, the CDR3 is TGTGCCAGCATTCGTGGGACAGGCTACGAGCAGTACTTC.

The count of this clone is one. The chain joins TRBV19 to TRBJ2-7, with a weak D call TRBD1 (6 bases). CDR3 length equals 13 residues. With 7 bases removed from V and 9 bases from J, the gap between germline ends came to 19 bases. Germline V lookup: CDR1 LNHDA, CDR2 SQIVND (reference sequence). CDR3 protein: CASTTRVGDTQYF. Here the CDR3 DNA reads TGTGCCAGTACCACCCGAGTCGGGGACACGCAGTACTTC.

This clone was recorded only once. The CDR3 nucleotides read TGTGCCACCAAGCGGACAGGGAACACTGAAGCTTTCTTT. It codes for CATKRTGNTEAFF. This rearrangement joins TRBV6-6 to TRBJ1-1; 7 bases fit TRBD1. The CDR3 consists of 13 residues. In germline, CDR1 is MNHNY, CDR2 SVGAGI (reference sequence). V was pared by 10 bases and J by 1 base, with 6 bases of the junction left unmatched.

The rearrangement joins TRBV7-2 to TRBJ1-1; D is possibly TRBD1 (5 bases). Trimming left V 4 bases short and J 5 bases short, with 14 bases between. The germline V gene encodes CDR1 SGHTA and CDR2 FQGNSA. The CDR3 contains 14 residues. CDR3 nucleotides: TGTGCCAGCAGCTCGTACTCGGGGGGGACTGAAGCTTTCTTT. The encoded protein is CASSSYSGGTEAFF.

The rearrangement links TRBV4-3 to TRBJ1-5; the match to TRBD1 covers 9 bases. The CDR3 sequence is 17 residues long. The germline V gene has CDR1 LGHNA and CDR2 YSLEER. The V segment lost 0 bases and the J segment 6 bases; nucleotides outside the gene matches: 9. Here the CDR3 DNA reads TGCGCCAGCAGCCAAGACCAGCGGACAGGGGACCTTCAGCCCCAGCATTTT. As protein: CASSQDQRTGDLQPQHF.